The 10 T cell receptor beta chains below were found in one sample sequenced in a study of regulatory T cells in long-lasting Graves disease. Noted time point: newly diagnosed GD, antithyroid drugs for less than 3 months. The TCR library was made from RNA extracted from PBMCs. Building of the TCR beta libraries involved iRepertoire HTBI primers and Arm-PCR of CDR3 regions. TCRdb re-called the multiplex PCR reads through MiXCR, storing one row per CDR3 protein. The sample has hundreds of thousands of distinct CDR3 sequences, around 15% seen once. These data were also reused for a study on T cells in Graves' hyperthyroidism and ophthalmopathy.

Sequenced material: peripheral blood mononuclear cells (PBMCs), taken at new diagnosis, from a patient treated with antithyroid drugs. The source is a middle-aged woman with Graves disease.

V and J are TRBV28 and TRBJ2-7; 12 positions match TRBD1. The J segment lost 5 bases and the V segment lost 0 bases, leaving 5 bases of the junction unmatched. The length of the CDR3 is 16 residues. Germline CDR1 and CDR2: MDHEN and SYDVKM. CDR3 residues: CASSLWGQGAKDEQYF. The CDR3 nucleotides read TGTGCCAGCAGTTTATGGGGACAGGGGGCAAAGGACGAGCAGTACTTC.

Note on this clonotype: One base away lies a much larger clone, so this may be a sequencing read error. The chain combines TRBV6-4 with TRBJ2-7, with D perhaps matching TRBD1 (6 bases). This CDR3 region has 19 residues. Germline lookup yields CDR1 MRHNA and CDR2 SNTAGT. The V end lost 5 bases, the J end lost 2 bases, and 28 bases lay between the germline ends. The DNA of the CDR3 is TGTGCCAGCAGTTACCCCCAAGAAGAACAGGGCCGTACGACCTACGAGCAGTACTTC. As protein: CASSYPQEEQGRTTYEQYF.

This clonotype was detected many times. The gene calls are TRBV7-9 and TRBJ1-5, with D maybe TRBD1 (5 bases). Germline CDR1 and CDR2: SEHNR and FQNEAQ (reference sequence). V lost 5 bases and J lost 6, with 11 bases in between. The CDR3 runs to 13 residues. The CDR3 spells CASSVGGFQPQHF. The CDR3 nucleotides are TGTGCCAGCAGCGTCGGGGGGTTTCAGCCCCAGCATTTT.

The chain combines TRBV20-1 with TRBJ1-2; no clear D. The germline CDR1 and CDR2 sequences are DFQATT and SNEGSKA (reference sequence). The V gene lost 3 bases and the J gene lost 8 bases, with 13 bases spanning the gap. The CDR3 spans 12 residues. CDR3 DNA: TGCAGTGCTAGTCCCTTGGGCAACGGCTACACCTTC. This translates into CSASPLGNGYTF.

The genes are TRBV20-1 and TRBJ2-7, with 14 bases aligning to TRBD2. Germline CDR1 DFQATT, CDR2 SNEGSKA (reference sequence). V shed 6 bases and J 7 bases; nucleotides not matched to a gene: 11. The CDR3 is 15 amino acids. The chain's CDR3 is CSASPGTSGGSEQYF. In DNA, the CDR3 is TGCAGTGCCTCCCCTGGGACTAGCGGGGGTTCGGAGCAGTACTTC.

This clonotype was seen only a few times. The chain combines TRBV29-1 with TRBJ2-2; unclear D gene. This CDR3 spans 14 amino acids. V was cut by 2 bases and J by 2 bases, with 9 bases left in between. Germline V gene sequence: CDR1 SQVTM, CDR2 ANQGSEA. The DNA of the CDR3 is TGCAGCGTTGAAAGGGTTGCCAACACCGGGGAGCTGTTTTTT. This sequence encodes CSVERVANTGELFF.

V gene TRBV18 combines with J gene TRBJ1-2, with TRBD1 identical over 9 bases. After removal of 3 bases from V and 3 bases from J, the junction contained 11 bases not matched to a gene. CDR3 size: 17 residues. Germline-derived CDR1 and CDR2 are KGHSH and LQKENI. CDR3 amino acids: CASSPGTGRVMDYGYTF. As DNA, the CDR3 is TGTGCCAGCTCACCCGGGACAGGGAGGGTGATGGACTATGGCTACACCTTC.

This clonotype was counted many times. CDR3 loop: CASSQGQVNTEAFF. The CDR3 DNA follows: TGTGCCAGCAGCCAGGGACAGGTCAACACTGAAGCTTTCTTT. The chain links TRBV3-1 to TRBJ1-1, with 8 bases matching TRBD1. Per the germline V gene, CDR1 is LGHDT and CDR2 is YNNKEL (reference sequence). V shed 3 bases and J 2 bases; nucleotides not matched to a gene: 2. This CDR3 region has 14 residues. The variable domain in full, with the rest retrieved from reference TRBV3-1 and TRBJ1-1, is DTAVSQTPKYLVTQMGNDKSIKCEQNLGHDTMYWYKQDSKKFLKIMFSYNNKELIINETVPNRFSPKSPDKAHLNLHINSLELGDSAVYFCASSQGQVNTEAFFGQGTRLTVV.

The chain combines TRBV7-9 with TRBJ1-2, with 8 bases that match TRBD1. The CDR3 covers 15 residues. J was trimmed by 5 bases and V by 4 bases; bases with no gene match: 9. Germline V gives CDR1 SEHNR, CDR2 FQNEAQ (reference sequence). The CDR3 DNA sequence: TGTGCCAGCAGCTCCGGACAGGGTTATTTTTATGGCTACACCTTC. It codes for CASSSGQGYFYGYTF.

The genes are TRBV3-1 and TRBJ1-3; D remains ambiguous. Trimming shortened V by 0 bases and J by 2 bases, and 11 bases separated the two germline ends. This CDR3 has 16 residues. Germline loops: CDR1 LGHDT, CDR2 YNNKEL (reference sequence). CDR3: CASSQDISSPGNTIYF. As DNA, the CDR3 is TGTGCCAGCAGCCAAGATATTTCAAGCCCTGGAAACACCATATATTTT. The variable domain in full, with the rest retrieved from reference TRBV3-1 and TRBJ1-3, is DTAVSQTPKYLVTQMGNDKSIKCEQNLGHDTMYWYKQDSKKFLKIMFSYNNKELIINETVPNRFSPKSPDKAHLNLHINSLELGDSAVYFCASSQDISSPGNTIYFGEGSWLTVV.